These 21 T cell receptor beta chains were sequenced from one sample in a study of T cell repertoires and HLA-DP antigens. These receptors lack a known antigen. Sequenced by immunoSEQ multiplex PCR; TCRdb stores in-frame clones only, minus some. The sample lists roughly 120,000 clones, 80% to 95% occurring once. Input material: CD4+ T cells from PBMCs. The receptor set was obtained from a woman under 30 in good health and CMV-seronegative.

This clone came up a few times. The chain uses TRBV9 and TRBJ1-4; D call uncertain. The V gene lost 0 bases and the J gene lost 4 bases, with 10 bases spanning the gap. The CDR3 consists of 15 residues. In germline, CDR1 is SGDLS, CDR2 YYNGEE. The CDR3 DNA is TGTGCCAGCAGCGTAGGGGGATCTTTTAATGAAAAACTGTTTTTT. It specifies CASSVGGSFNEKLFF. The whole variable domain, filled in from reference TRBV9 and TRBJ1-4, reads DSGVTQTPKHLITATGQRVTLRCSPRSGDLSVYWYQQSLDQGLQFLIQYYNGEERAKGNILERFSAQQFPDLHSELNLSSLELGDSALYFCASSVGGSFNEKLFFGSGTQLSVL.

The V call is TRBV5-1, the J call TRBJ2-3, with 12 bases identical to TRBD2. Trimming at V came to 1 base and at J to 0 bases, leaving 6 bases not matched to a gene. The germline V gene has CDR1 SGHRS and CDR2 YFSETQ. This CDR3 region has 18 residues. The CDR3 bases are TGCGCCAGCAGCTTGCCTGGGACTAGCGGGTCTAGCACAGATACGCAGTATTTT. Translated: CASSLPGTSGSSTDTQYF.

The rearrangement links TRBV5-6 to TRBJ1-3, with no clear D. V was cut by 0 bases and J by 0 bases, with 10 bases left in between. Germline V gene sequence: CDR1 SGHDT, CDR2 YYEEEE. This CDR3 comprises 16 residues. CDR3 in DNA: TGTGCCAGCAGCTTGGCTTGGAACGTCTCTGGAAACACCATATATTTT. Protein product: CASSLAWNVSGNTIYF.

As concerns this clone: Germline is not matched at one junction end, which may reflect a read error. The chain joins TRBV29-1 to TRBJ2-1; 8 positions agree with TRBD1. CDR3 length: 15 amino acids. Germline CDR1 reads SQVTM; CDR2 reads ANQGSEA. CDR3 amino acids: CSLSGLGTGYHEQFF. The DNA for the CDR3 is TGCAGCCTCTCGGGGTTGGGGACAGGCTACCATGAGCAGTTCTTC.

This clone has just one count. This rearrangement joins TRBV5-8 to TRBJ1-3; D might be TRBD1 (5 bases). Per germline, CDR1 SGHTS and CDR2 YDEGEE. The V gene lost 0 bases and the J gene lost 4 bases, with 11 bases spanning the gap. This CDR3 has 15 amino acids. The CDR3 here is CASSLVYRDGNTIYF. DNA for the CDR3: TGTGCCAGCAGCTTGGTTTATCGGGACGGAAACACCATATATTTT.

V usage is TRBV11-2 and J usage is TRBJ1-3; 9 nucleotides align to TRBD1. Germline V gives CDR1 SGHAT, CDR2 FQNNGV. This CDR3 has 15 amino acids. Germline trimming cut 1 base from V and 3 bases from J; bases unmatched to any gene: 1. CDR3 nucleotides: TGTGCCAGCAGCTTAGGGGACAGGGTTGGAAACACCATATATTTT. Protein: CASSLGDRVGNTIYF.

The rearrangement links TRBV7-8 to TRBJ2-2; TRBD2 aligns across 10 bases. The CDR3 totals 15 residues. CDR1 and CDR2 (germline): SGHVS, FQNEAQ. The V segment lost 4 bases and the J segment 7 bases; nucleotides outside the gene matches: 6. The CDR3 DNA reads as TGTGCCAGCAGCTCCGGGACTAGCGTCTTCGGGGAGCTGTTTTTT. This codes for CASSSGTSVFGELFF.

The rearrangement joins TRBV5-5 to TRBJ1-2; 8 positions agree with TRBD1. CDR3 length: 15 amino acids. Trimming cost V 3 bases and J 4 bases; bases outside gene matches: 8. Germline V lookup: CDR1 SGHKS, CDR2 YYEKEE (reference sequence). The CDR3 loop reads CASSSPGQAIYGYTF. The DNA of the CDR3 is TGTGCCAGCAGCTCACCGGGACAGGCGATCTATGGCTACACCTTC.

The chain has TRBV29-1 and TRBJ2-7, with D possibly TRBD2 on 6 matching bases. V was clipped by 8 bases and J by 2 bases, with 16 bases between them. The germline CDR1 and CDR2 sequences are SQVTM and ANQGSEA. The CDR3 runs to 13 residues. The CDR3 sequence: CSIGRGPTYEQYF. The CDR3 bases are TGCAGCATTGGGCGGGGACCGACCTACGAGCAGTACTTC.

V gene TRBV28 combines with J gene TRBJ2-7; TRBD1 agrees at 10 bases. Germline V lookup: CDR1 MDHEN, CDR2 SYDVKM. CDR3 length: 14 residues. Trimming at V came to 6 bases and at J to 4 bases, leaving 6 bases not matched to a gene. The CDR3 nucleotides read TGTGCCAGCAGGGGACAGGGGAAGGAATACGAGCAGTACTTC. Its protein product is CASRGQGKEYEQYF.

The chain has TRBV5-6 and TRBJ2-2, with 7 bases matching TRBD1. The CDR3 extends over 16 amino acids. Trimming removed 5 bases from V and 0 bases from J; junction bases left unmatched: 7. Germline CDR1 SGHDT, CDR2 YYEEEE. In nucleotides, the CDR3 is TGTGCCAGCAGACACCGGGACAGACCGAACACCGGGGAGCTGTTTTTT. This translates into CASRHRDRPNTGELFF.

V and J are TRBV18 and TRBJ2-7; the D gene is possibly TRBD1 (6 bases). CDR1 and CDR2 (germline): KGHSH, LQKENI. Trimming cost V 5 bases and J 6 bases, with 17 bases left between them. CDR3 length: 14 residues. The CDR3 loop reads CASSASRQGFEQYF. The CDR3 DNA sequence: TGTGCCAGCTCAGCTTCGAGGCAGGGGTTCGAGCAGTACTTC. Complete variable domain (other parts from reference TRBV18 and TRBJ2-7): NAGVMQNPRHLVRRRGQEARLRCSPMKGHSHVYWYRQLPEEGLKFMVYLQKENIIDESGMPKERFSAEFPKEGPSILRIQQVVRGDSAAYFCASSASRQGFEQYFGPGTRLTVT.

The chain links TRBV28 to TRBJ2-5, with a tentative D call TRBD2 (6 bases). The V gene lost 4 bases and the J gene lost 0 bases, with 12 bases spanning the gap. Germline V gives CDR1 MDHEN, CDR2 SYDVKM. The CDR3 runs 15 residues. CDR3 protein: CASSSPGLNQETQYF. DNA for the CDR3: TGTGCCAGCAGTTCTCCGGGACTGAACCAAGAGACCCAGTACTTC.

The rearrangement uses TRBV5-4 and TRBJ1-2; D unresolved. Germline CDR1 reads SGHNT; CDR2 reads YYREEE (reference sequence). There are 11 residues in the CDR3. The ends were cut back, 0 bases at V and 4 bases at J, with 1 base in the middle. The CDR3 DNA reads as TGTGCCAGCAGCTTGGGCTATGGCTACACCTTC. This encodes CASSLGYGYTF.

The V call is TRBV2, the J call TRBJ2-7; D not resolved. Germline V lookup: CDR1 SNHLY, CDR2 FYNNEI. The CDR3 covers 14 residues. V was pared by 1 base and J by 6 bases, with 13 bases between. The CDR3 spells CASSEGAGRAEQYV. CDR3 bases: TGTGCCAGCAGTGAAGGTGCAGGAAGGGCCGAGCAGTACGTC.

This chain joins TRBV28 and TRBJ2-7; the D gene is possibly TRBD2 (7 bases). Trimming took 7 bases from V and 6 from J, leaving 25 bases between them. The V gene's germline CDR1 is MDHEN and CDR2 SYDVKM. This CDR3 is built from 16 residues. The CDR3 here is CASTLGGSGALREQYF. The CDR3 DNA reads TGTGCCAGCACCTTAGGGGGAAGCGGGGCCCTCCGCGAGCAGTACTTC.

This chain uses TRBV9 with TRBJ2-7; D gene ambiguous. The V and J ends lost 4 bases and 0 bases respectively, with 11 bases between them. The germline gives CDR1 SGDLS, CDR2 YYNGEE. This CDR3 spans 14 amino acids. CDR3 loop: CASSSTLSSYEQYF. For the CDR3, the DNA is TGTGCCAGCAGCTCGACTCTTAGCTCCTACGAGCAGTACTTC.

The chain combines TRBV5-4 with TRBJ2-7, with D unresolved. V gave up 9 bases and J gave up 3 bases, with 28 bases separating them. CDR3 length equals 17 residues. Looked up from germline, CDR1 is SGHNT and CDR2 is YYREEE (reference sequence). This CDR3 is CAMTRHPLARTSYEQYF. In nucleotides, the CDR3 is TGTGCCATGACGAGACACCCCCTCGCAAGAACGAGCTACGAGCAGTACTTC.

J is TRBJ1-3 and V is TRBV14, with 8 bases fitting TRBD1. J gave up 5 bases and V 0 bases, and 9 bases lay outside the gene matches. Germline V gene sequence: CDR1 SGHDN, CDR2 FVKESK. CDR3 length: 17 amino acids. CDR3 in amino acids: CASSQDGGQETRNTIYF. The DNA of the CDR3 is TGTGCCAGCAGCCAAGACGGGGGACAGGAGACAAGAAACACCATATATTTT.

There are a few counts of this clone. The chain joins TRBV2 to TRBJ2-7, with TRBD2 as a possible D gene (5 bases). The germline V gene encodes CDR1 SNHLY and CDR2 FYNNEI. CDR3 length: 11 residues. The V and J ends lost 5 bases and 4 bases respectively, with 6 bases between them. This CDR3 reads CASSPGYEQYV. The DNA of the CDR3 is TGTGCCAGCAGTCCGGGATACGAGCAGTACGTC.

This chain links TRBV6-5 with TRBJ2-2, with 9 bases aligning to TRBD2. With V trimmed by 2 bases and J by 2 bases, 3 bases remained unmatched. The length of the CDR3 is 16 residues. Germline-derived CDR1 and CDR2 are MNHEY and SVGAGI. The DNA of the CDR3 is TGTGCCAGCAGTTACGGAGCGGGAGGAAACACCGGGGAGCTGTTTTTT. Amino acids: CASSYGAGGNTGELFF.